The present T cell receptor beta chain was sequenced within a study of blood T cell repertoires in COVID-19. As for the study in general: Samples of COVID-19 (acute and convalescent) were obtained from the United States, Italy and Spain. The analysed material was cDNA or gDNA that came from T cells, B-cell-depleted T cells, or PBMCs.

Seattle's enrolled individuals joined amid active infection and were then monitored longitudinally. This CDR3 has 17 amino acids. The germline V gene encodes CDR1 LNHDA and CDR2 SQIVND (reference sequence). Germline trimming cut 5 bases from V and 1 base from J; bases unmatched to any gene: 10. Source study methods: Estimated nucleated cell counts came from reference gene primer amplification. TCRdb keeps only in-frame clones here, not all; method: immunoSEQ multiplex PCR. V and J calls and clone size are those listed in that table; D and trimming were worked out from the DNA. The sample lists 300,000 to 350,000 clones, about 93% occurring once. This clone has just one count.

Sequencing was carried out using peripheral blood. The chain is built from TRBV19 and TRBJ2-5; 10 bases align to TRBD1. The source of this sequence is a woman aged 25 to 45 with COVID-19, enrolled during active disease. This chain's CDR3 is CASSVPGDRGLQETQYF. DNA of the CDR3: TGTGCCAGTAGTGTCCCCGGGGACAGGGGACTCCAAGAGACCCAGTACTTC.